Listed here are 32 T cell receptor beta chains from one sample, sequenced in a study of a mutant IDH1 vaccine in newly diagnosed glioma. Measured with immunoSEQ multiplex PCR; TCRdb has only the in-frame clones, and not every one. The repertoire holds approximately 25,000 clones, with 77% as singletons. Time point given: week 5, during vaccination. Each vaccine dose was 300 ug of mutant IDH1 20-mer peptide, with topical imiquimod. These receptors' antigens are unknown. Sequences were derived from PBMCs, sampled from a glioma patient whose treatment included an IDH1 peptide vaccine. Receptor source: a man between 40 and 49 years old with glioma.

This clone was picked up a small number of times. The chain employs TRBV18 and TRBJ1-1, with D possibly matching TRBD1 (5 bases). CDR3 size: 13 residues. The V and J ends lost 10 bases and 3 bases respectively, with 15 bases between them. Germline V lookup: CDR1 KGHSH, CDR2 LQKENI. The CDR3 bases are TGTGCCACCTCCACCGGGGGGGACACTGAAGCTTTCTTT. Protein product: CATSTGGDTEAFF.

The chain employs TRBV5-1 and TRBJ1-2, with D maybe TRBD1 (6 bases). V lost 2 bases to trimming and J lost 4 bases, with 12 bases between them. The CDR3 is 14 amino acids. Germline CDR1 is SGHRS and CDR2 is YFSETQ. DNA of the CDR3: TGCGCCAGCAGCTTTGGCTCAGGGGCCTATGGCTACACCTTC. Its protein product is CASSFGSGAYGYTF. The entire variable domain, with the rest obtained from reference TRBV5-1 and TRBJ1-2, is as follows: KAGVTQTPRYLIKTRGQQVTLSCSPISGHRSVSWYQQTPGQGLQFLFEYFSETQRNKGNFPGRFSGRQFSNSRSEMNVSTLELGDSALYLCASSFGSGAYGYTFGSGTRLTVV.

This clone was detected only a few times. The gene calls are TRBV14 and TRBJ1-1; 8 bases are shared with TRBD1. The length of the CDR3 is 15 residues. The germline V gene has CDR1 SGHDN and CDR2 FVKESK. The V and J ends lost 1 base and 1 base, in that order; junction bases with no gene match: 2. The chain's CDR3 is CASSQATGGNTEAFF. The CDR3 bases are TGTGCCAGCAGCCAAGCTACAGGGGGGAACACTGAAGCTTTCTTT.

Points on this clone: Other DNA sequences of this sample code for an identical CDR3. The gene calls are TRBV11-3 and TRBJ1-1; D uncertain. V lost 3 bases, J lost 4 bases, and 6 bases lay in between. The CDR3 extends over 12 amino acids. CDR1 is SGHNT and CDR2 is YENEEA in the germline V gene. The CDR3 loop reads CASSFSGTEAFF. Written as DNA, the CDR3 is TGTGCCAGCAGCTTTTCTGGCACTGAAGCTTTCTTT.

This clone was found a few times. The chain employs TRBV18 and TRBJ1-1; D gene ambiguous. With 2 bases removed from V and 7 bases from J, the gap between germline ends came to 14 bases. The CDR3 is 14 residues long. CDR1 and CDR2 from the germline V gene are KGHSH and LQKENI. Here the CDR3 reads CASSPKLAGNEAFF. In DNA, the CDR3 is TGTGCCAGCTCACCAAAGTTAGCAGGAAATGAAGCTTTCTTT.

This clone is a singleton in its sample. The chain couples TRBV28 to TRBJ1-2; 8 bases are a match to TRBD1. CDR3 length: 15 residues. CDR1 MDHEN and CDR2 SYDVKM come from the germline V gene. The V gene end was trimmed by 3 bases and the J gene end by 5 bases; junction bases not matched to a gene: 8. The CDR3 sequence: CASSFLGQGLYGYTF. The CDR3, as DNA: TGTGCCAGCAGTTTCTTAGGACAGGGCCTTTATGGCTACACCTTC.

In this sample, this clone turned up once. This chain connects TRBV5-1 to TRBJ2-5; D might be TRBD1 (5 bases). CDR1 is SGHRS and CDR2 is YFSETQ in the germline V gene. Trimming cost V 2 bases and J 3 bases, with 11 bases left between them. The CDR3 loop spans 14 amino acids. The CDR3 DNA sequence: TGCGCCAGCAGCTTAAAGACAGCAGAAGAGACCCAGTACTTC. The encoded protein is CASSLKTAEETQYF.

J is TRBJ2-3 and V is TRBV27; weak D call: TRBD2 (5 bases). Trimming stripped 7 bases from V and 3 bases from J, with 20 bases between. The CDR3 length is 16 residues. The germline CDR1 and CDR2 sequences are MNHEY and SMNVEV (reference sequence). The CDR3 coding sequence is TGTGCCAGCACCCCCCTCCGGGGATTCGAGACAGATACGCAGTATTTT. Translating it yields CASTPLRGFETDTQYF.

V gene TRBV27 combines with J gene TRBJ2-7; D may be TRBD1 (5 bases). The CDR3 spans 14 residues. V shed 8 bases and J shed 4 bases, with 18 bases lying between them. The germline CDR1 and CDR2 sequences are MNHEY and SMNVEV (reference sequence). The CDR3 DNA sequence: TGTGCCAGCGGCCGACAGAACAATAATTACGAGCAGTACTTC. This gives the protein CASGRQNNNYEQYF.

This clone has a handful of counts. The chain combines TRBV29-1 with TRBJ1-1, with a weak D call TRBD1 (6 bases). The V gene lost 5 bases and the J gene lost 8 bases, with 18 bases spanning the gap. This CDR3 region has 13 residues. Germline V gene sequence: CDR1 SQVTM, CDR2 ANQGSEA. The CDR3: CSVFGSGGPEAFF. The CDR3 DNA is TGCAGCGTTTTCGGGAGTGGGGGGCCAGAAGCTTTCTTT.

The sample holds a few counts of this clone. The chain is built from TRBV30 and TRBJ2-1; maybe TRBD1 (5 bases). The V end lost 5 bases, the J end lost 4 bases, and 12 bases lay between the germline ends. Germline-derived CDR1 and CDR2 are GTSNPN and SVGIG (reference sequence). The CDR3 has 13 amino acids. The CDR3 DNA follows: TGTGCCTGGGGCAGGGCTGAATACAATGAGCAGTTCTTC. Protein sequence: CAWGRAEYNEQFF.

This chain joins TRBV9 and TRBJ1-1, with 7 nucleotides matching TRBD1. The CDR3 sequence is 13 residues long. CDR1 is SGDLS, CDR2 YYNGEE, per germline. Unmatched junction bases numbered 3, after V lost 4 bases and J lost 3 bases. The CDR3 protein is CASSPRGYTEAFF. In DNA form, the CDR3 reads TGTGCCAGCAGCCCCAGGGGGTACACTGAAGCTTTCTTT.

The V gene is TRBV9, the J gene TRBJ1-1; 8 bases agree with TRBD1. V was clipped by 3 bases and J by 4 bases; unmatched bases: 2. Germline CDR1 is SGDLS and CDR2 is YYNGEE. The CDR3 runs to 13 residues. CDR3 in amino acids: CASSATGGTEAFF. The DNA of the CDR3 is TGTGCCAGCAGCGCAACAGGGGGCACTGAAGCTTTCTTT.

The V and J genes are TRBV5-1 and TRBJ2-5; no firm D call. This CDR3 contains 12 residues. The ends were cut back, 3 bases at V and 1 base at J, with 4 bases in the middle. Germline V CDR1 and CDR2: SGHRS, YFSETQ. CDR3 region: CASSWSQETQYF. The CDR3 DNA is TGCGCCAGCAGCTGGTCCCAAGAGACCCAGTACTTC.

J is TRBJ2-3 and V is TRBV7-2; maybe TRBD2 (6 bases). The V end was cut by 3 bases, the J end by 0 bases, with 10 bases between. Looked up from germline, CDR1 is SGHTA and CDR2 is FQGNSA. CDR3 length: 15 amino acids. The DNA of the CDR3 is TGTGCCAGCAGCTTGGGGGGTCCCAGCACAGATACGCAGTATTTT. Translated: CASSLGGPSTDTQYF.

This clone has a handful of counts. This chain joins TRBV7-9 and TRBJ1-2, with no clear D. Trimming cost V 7 bases and J 8 bases, with 17 bases left between them. The CDR3 consists of 13 residues. Germline CDR1 is SEHNR and CDR2 is FQNEAQ (reference sequence). DNA of the CDR3: TGTGCCAGCACCCCCCCTGGGAGTCGGGGCTACACCTTC. It translates to CASTPPGSRGYTF.

V and J are TRBV5-4 and TRBJ2-5; no reliable D call. Trimming took 2 bases from V and 1 from J, leaving 3 bases between them. CDR3 size: 12 residues. Germline V gene lookup returns CDR1 SGHNT and CDR2 YYREEE (reference sequence). Here the CDR3 reads CASSFPQETQYF. The CDR3 nucleotides are TGTGCCAGCAGCTTCCCCCAAGAGACCCAGTACTTC.

This clone was detected only once. The chain employs TRBV4-2 and TRBJ2-1; TRBD2 agrees at 9 bases. The CDR3 has 17 residues. The germline V gene has CDR1 LGHNA and CDR2 YNFKEQ. The trim removed 0 bases at V and 6 bases at J, leaving 9 bases unmatched. The CDR3 sequence: CASSQDRAGGPVNEQFF. The DNA of the CDR3 is TGTGCCAGCAGCCAAGATCGGGCGGGAGGGCCAGTCAATGAGCAGTTCTTC.

The chain employs TRBV19 and TRBJ2-3; 9 bases are a match to TRBD2. There are 18 residues in the CDR3. Germline V CDR1 and CDR2: LNHDA, SQIVND (reference sequence). V lost 6 bases and J lost 4; bases outside the gene matches: 17. The CDR3 DNA reads TGTGCCAGTAGCCGAACCGGGACTAGCAAAGGGACCGCAGATACGCAGTATTTT. Its protein is CASSRTGTSKGTADTQYF.

The V call is TRBV5-1, the J call TRBJ1-5; D gene uncertain. CDR3 length equals 15 residues. Germline CDR1 reads SGHRS; CDR2 reads YFSETQ. Trimming left V 2 bases short and J 3 bases short, with 12 bases between. The CDR3 region is CASSLLGNHNQPQHF. CDR3 nucleotide sequence: TGCGCCAGCAGCTTATTGGGGAACCACAATCAGCCCCAGCATTTT. The variable domain in full, with the rest retrieved from reference TRBV5-1 and TRBJ1-5, is KAGVTQTPRYLIKTRGQQVTLSCSPISGHRSVSWYQQTPGQGLQFLFEYFSETQRNKGNFPGRFSGRQFSNSRSEMNVSTLELGDSALYLCASSLLGNHNQPQHFGDGTRLSIL.

This clone was seen a single time. The chain combines TRBV28 with TRBJ2-1, with D unresolved. Trimming removed 1 base from V and 9 bases from J, with 13 bases in between. Looked up from germline, CDR1 is MDHEN and CDR2 is SYDVKM. This CDR3 is built from 14 residues. CDR3 sequence reads: CASSLLTRRGEQFF. CDR3 sequence (DNA): TGTGCCAGCAGTTTATTAACCCGTAGAGGTGAGCAGTTCTTC.

The chain has TRBV6-6 and TRBJ2-7; 9 bases are a match to TRBD1. J gave up 4 bases and V 6 bases, and 4 bases lay outside the gene matches. Germline CDR1 and CDR2: MNHNY and SVGAGI (reference sequence). This CDR3 region has 13 residues. In nucleotides, the CDR3 is TGTGCCAGCAGCCGGGACAGGGAGTACGAGCAGTACGTC. This translates into CASSRDREYEQYV.

The V gene is TRBV6-1, the J gene TRBJ2-1; D gene unclear. The CDR3 contains 12 residues. V was clipped by 3 bases and J by 9 bases, with 9 bases between them. The germline gives CDR1 MNHNS, CDR2 SASEGT. The CDR3 coding sequence is TGTGCCAGCAGTGAGGGCTCGGGTGAGCAGTTCTTC. It encodes CASSEGSGEQFF.

The V gene is TRBV18, the J gene TRBJ1-1; D is unresolved. This CDR3 is 14 amino acids long. Trimming left V 6 bases short and J 1 base short, with 12 bases between. Germline CDR1 is KGHSH and CDR2 is LQKENI. The CDR3 nucleotides read TGTGCCAGCTCGCTCAACACATGGAACACTGAAGCTTTCTTT. It yields the protein CASSLNTWNTEAFF.

The chain combines TRBV5-6 with TRBJ2-1, with D possibly matching TRBD2 (5 bases). There are 14 residues in the CDR3. V was pared by 2 bases and J by 2 bases, with 8 bases between. Per the germline V gene, CDR1 is SGHDT and CDR2 is YYEEEE. CDR3 loop: CASSLSGPYNEQFF. The CDR3 bases are TGTGCCAGCAGCTTAAGCGGCCCCTACAATGAGCAGTTCTTC. Filled out from reference TRBV5-6 and TRBJ2-1, the complete variable domain reads DAGVTQSPTHLIKTRGQQVTLRCSPKSGHDTVSWYQQALGQGPQFIFQYYEEEERQRGNFPDRFSGHQFPNYSSELNVNALLLGDSALYLCASSLSGPYNEQFFGPGTRLTVL.

This clone is classed as medium-sized. The rearrangement uses TRBV4-1 and TRBJ2-3; maybe TRBD2 (5 bases). CDR1 MGHRA and CDR2 YSYEKL come from the germline V gene. This CDR3 comprises 15 residues. The V end was cut by 4 bases, the J end by 0 bases, with 11 bases between. CDR3 sequence (DNA): TGCGCCAGCAGCCGAGTGGACTTAAGCACAGATACGCAGTATTTT. It specifies CASSRVDLSTDTQYF.

This chain connects TRBV19 to TRBJ1-2; 10 bases fit TRBD1. The V gene's germline CDR1 is LNHDA and CDR2 SQIVND (reference sequence). CDR3 length: 13 residues. V gave up 4 bases and J gave up 6 bases; unmatched junction bases: 2. The CDR3 DNA reads as TGTGCCAGTAGTACCGGGACAGGGGATGGCTACACCTTC. It encodes CASSTGTGDGYTF.

The chain couples TRBV10-1 to TRBJ1-1; possibly TRBD1 for D (5 bases). Germline loops: CDR1 WNHNN, CDR2 SYGVQD (reference sequence). This CDR3 is 14 amino acids long. V lost 6 bases and J lost 4, with 15 bases in between. CDR3: CASSGDGGGTEAFF. CDR3 bases: TGCGCCAGCAGCGGGGATGGGGGGGGCACTGAAGCTTTCTTT.

This clone showed up just once. V gene TRBV7-9 combines with J gene TRBJ2-5, with 8 positions matching TRBD1. Trimming removed 5 bases from V and 3 bases from J; junction bases left unmatched: 5. Germline-derived CDR1 and CDR2 are SEHNR and FQNEAQ (reference sequence). CDR3 length: 14 amino acids. This CDR3 is CASSPDRAKETQYF. The CDR3 DNA reads TGTGCCAGCAGCCCGGACAGGGCTAAAGAGACCCAGTACTTC.

This chain joins TRBV5-5 and TRBJ2-1; 9 nucleotides line up with TRBD1. Germline lookup yields CDR1 SGHKS and CDR2 YYEKEE (reference sequence). V shed 4 bases and J 2 bases; nucleotides not matched to a gene: 4. The CDR3 is 15 amino acids. The CDR3 coding sequence is TGTGCCAGCAGCGAGGGACAGGGCCCCTACAATGAGCAGTTCTTC. This encodes CASSEGQGPYNEQFF.

This chain uses TRBV28 with TRBJ2-3; TRBD2 agrees at 9 bases. There are 16 residues in the CDR3. The germline gives CDR1 MDHEN, CDR2 SYDVKM. The trim removed 2 bases at V and 6 bases at J, leaving 9 bases unmatched. The CDR3 here is CASSLIAGGTTDTQYF. The CDR3 DNA reads as TGTGCCAGCAGTTTAATCGCGGGAGGGACCACCGATACGCAGTATTTT.

The chain combines TRBV5-1 with TRBJ1-4, with D possibly matching TRBD1 (6 bases). CDR3 length equals 13 residues. The V gene's germline CDR1 is SGHRS and CDR2 YFSETQ. V gave up 7 bases and J gave up 3 bases, with 10 bases separating them. The chain's CDR3 is CASQQGPNEKLFF. The CDR3, as DNA: TGCGCCAGCCAACAGGGCCCTAATGAAAAACTGTTTTTT.